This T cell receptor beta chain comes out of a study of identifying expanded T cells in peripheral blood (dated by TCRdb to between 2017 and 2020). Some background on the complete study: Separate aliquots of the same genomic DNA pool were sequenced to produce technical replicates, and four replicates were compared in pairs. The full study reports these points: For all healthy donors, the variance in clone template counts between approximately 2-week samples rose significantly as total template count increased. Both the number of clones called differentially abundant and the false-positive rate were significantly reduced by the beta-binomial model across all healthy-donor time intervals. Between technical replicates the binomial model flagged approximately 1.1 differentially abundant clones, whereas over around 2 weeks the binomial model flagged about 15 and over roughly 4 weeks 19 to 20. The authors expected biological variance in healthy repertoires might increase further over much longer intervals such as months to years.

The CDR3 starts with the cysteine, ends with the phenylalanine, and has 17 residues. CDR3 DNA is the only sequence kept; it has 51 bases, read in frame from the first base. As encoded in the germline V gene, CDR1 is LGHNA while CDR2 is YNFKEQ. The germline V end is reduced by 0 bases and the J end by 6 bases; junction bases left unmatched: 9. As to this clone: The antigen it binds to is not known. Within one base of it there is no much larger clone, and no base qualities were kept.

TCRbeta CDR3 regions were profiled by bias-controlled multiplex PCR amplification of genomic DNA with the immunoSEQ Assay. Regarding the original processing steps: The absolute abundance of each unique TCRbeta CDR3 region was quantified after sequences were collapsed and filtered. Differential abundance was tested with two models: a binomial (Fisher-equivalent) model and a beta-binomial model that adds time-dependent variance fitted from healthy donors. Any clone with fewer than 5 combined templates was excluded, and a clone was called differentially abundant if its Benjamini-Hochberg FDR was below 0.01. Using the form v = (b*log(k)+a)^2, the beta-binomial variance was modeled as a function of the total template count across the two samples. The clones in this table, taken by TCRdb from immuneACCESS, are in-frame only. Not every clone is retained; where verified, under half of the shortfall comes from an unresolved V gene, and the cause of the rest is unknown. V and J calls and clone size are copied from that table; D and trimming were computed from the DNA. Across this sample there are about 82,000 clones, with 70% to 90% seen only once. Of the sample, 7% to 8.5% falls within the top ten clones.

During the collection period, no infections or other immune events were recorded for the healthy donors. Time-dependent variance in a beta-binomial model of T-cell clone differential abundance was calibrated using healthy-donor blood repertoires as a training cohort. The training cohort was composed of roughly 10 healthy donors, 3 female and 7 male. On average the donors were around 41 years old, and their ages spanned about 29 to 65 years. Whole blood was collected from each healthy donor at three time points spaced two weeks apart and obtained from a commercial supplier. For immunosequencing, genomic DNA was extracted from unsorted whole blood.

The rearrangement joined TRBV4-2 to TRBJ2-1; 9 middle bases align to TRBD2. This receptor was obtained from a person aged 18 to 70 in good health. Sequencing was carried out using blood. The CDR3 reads CASSQELAGANLNEQFF. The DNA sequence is TGTGCCAGCAGCCAAGAATTAGCGGGGGCCAACCTCAATGAGCAGTTCTTC.